This TCR beta chain stems from a study of radiotherapy plus CTLA-4 blockade in lung cancer. Overall study: Of the patients, 18% showed objective responses and 31% attained disease control. Study results and caveats: Interferon-beta and early blood T cell clone dynamics reportedly predicted response best. Blood saw expansion of tumor-derived TCR clones after radiotherapy plus ipilimumab.

Sequenced by immunoSEQ multiplex PCR; TCRdb stores in-frame clones only, minus some. Counted here are 75,000 to 95,000 clones, approximately 82% occurring once; the ten biggest clones make up around 25%. Patients in the study, people with chemo-refractory metastatic non-small-cell lung cancer, received focal radiation plus ipilimumab CTLA-4 blockade. From germline, CDR1 is MNHEY and CDR2 SVGAGI. The CDR3 consists of 14 residues. The V end lost 2 bases, the J end lost 7 bases, and 14 bases lay between the germline ends. This clone was found once. The antigen is not known. The chain uses TRBV6-5 and TRBJ1-2, with no clear D. Sequencing used peripheral blood, obtained from a patient treated with radiotherapy plus ipilimumab. The sequence came from a human donor with non-small cell lung cancer that progressed on radiotherapy plus ipilimumab. The CDR3 DNA reads TGTGCCAGCAGTTACGTCGGGGAATTGGGTGGCTACACCTTC. This encodes CASSYVGELGGYTF.